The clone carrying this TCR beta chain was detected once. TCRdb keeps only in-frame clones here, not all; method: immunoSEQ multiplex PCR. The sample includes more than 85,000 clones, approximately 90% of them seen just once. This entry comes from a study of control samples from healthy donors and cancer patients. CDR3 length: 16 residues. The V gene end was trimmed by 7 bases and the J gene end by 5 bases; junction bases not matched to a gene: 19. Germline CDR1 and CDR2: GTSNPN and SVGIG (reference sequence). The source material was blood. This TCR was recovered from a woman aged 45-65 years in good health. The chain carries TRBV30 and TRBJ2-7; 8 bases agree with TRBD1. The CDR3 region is CAYTWDRLNLVHEQYF. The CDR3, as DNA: TGTGCCTACACATGGGACAGGCTAAATTTGGTCCACGAGCAGTACTTC.